The 14 T cell receptor beta chains listed next were all sequenced from one sample in a study of blood T cell repertoires in COVID-19. Sequencing was performed with immunoSEQ multiplex PCR; in TCRdb, only in-frame clones are kept and a portion is missing. The table shows a few hundred thousand clones, with approximately 82% occurring only once. The sequenced sample consisted of peripheral blood. The source is a man in his forties or fifties who had recovered from COVID-19.

The chain joins TRBV6-2 or TRBV6-3 to TRBJ2-7, with D possibly matching TRBD2 (6 bases). This CDR3 is 13 amino acids long. Trimming removed 1 base from V and 10 bases from J, with 14 bases in between. Germline V lookup: CDR1 MNHEY, CDR2 SVGEGT. CDR3 sequence reads: CASSYYSNGGQYF. The CDR3 DNA reads TGTGCCAGCAGTTACTATTCTAACGGGGGACAGTACTTC.

The V and J genes are TRBV7-2 and TRBJ1-1; TRBD1 matches at 8 bases. Trimming at V came to 5 bases and at J to 0 bases, leaving 8 bases not matched to a gene. This CDR3 spans 16 amino acids. The germline CDR1 and CDR2 sequences are SGHTA and FQGNSA. CDR3 sequence: CASSPRTGHMNTEAFF. CDR3 coding DNA: TGTGCCAGCAGCCCGAGGACAGGGCACATGAACACTGAAGCTTTCTTT.

J is TRBJ1-2 and V is TRBV2; D unresolved. The V end was cut by 1 base, the J end by 0 bases, with 6 bases between. There are 14 residues in the CDR3. From germline, CDR1 is SNHLY and CDR2 FYNNEI. Written as DNA, the CDR3 is TGTGCCAGCAGTGAAGTTACTCCTAACTATGGCTACACCTTC. This sequence encodes CASSEVTPNYGYTF.

This CDR3 is CASTTGIGNTIYF. The CDR3 DNA reads as TGTGCCAGTACAACAGGGATCGGAAACACCATATATTTT. The V call is TRBV7-7, the J call TRBJ1-3; D may be TRBD1 (6 bases). V gave up 9 bases and J gave up 4 bases, with 13 bases separating them. Looked up from germline, CDR1 is SSHAT and CDR2 is FNYEAQ (reference sequence). The CDR3 runs 13 residues.

This clone was seen once. The genes are TRBV30 and TRBJ1-2; 7 bases match TRBD1. Unmatched junction bases numbered 6, after V lost 2 bases and J lost 3 bases. Germline assignment: CDR1 GTSNPN and CDR2 SVGIG (reference sequence). CDR3 length equals 14 residues. The CDR3 DNA reads as TGTGCCTGGAGTAGACAGGGTGCGGACTATGGCTACACCTTC. Translating gives CAWSRQGADYGYTF.

The chain employs TRBV7-2 and TRBJ2-2; 7 nucleotides line up with TRBD2. CDR3 size: 16 residues. Trimming at V came to 1 base and at J to 4 bases, leaving 6 bases not matched to a gene. In germline, CDR1 is SGHTA, CDR2 FQGNSA. The chain's CDR3 is CASSLGSGRVTGELFF. The CDR3 region has the DNA TGTGCCAGCAGCTTAGGGTCAGGGAGGGTCACCGGGGAGCTGTTTTTT.

The CDR3 coding sequence is TGTGCCAGCAGTTATCCAAAGAGGGTGGAGCTGGACCCTACGCAGCAGTACTTC. Translation gives CASSYPKRVELDPTQQYF. The chain couples TRBV21-1 to TRBJ2-7; the table names TRBD2, a call not compared with the DNA. TRBV21-1 is tagged as a pseudogene. The CDR3 contains 18 residues.

The gene calls are TRBV4-3 and TRBJ1-1, with 8 nucleotides matching TRBD1. CDR3 length: 13 amino acids. V dropped 8 bases and J dropped 1; count of bases not matched to a gene: 3. Looked up from germline, CDR1 is LGHNA and CDR2 is YSLEER. This CDR3 reads CASGDRGNTEAFF. The CDR3 nucleotides are TGCGCCAGCGGAGACAGGGGGAACACTGAAGCTTTCTTT.

The sample holds one count of this clone. CDR3 coding DNA: TGTGCCAGCAGCTTGATAGGGAGCTACAAGAGCACAGATACGCAGTATTTT. Amino acid sequence: CASSLIGSYKSTDTQYF. J is TRBJ2-3 and V is TRBV5-6; perhaps TRBD2 as D (5 bases). Germline values: CDR1 SGHDT, CDR2 YYEEEE. This CDR3 has 17 residues. The V gene lost 1 base and the J gene lost 0 bases, with 15 bases spanning the gap.

The V call is TRBV2, the J call TRBJ2-1; 9 nucleotides agree with TRBD2. The CDR3 contains 14 residues. The V and J ends lost 8 bases and 3 bases, in that order; junction bases with no gene match: 5. Germline V gives CDR1 SNHLY, CDR2 FYNNEI. The CDR3 DNA is TGTGCCAGCCGGGCGACTAGCGGCTACAATGAGCAGTTCTTC. This codes for CASRATSGYNEQFF.

The CDR3 sequence: CSASYRDSSTDTQYF. As DNA, the CDR3 is TGCAGTGCTAGTTACAGGGACAGTTCGACAGATACGCAGTATTTT. The chain couples TRBV20-1 to TRBJ2-3, with 7 bases identical to TRBD1. Germline CDR1 reads DFQATT; CDR2 reads SNEGSKA (reference sequence). Losses at the gene ends were 3 bases for V and 3 bases for J; bases not matched to a gene: 9. This CDR3 spans 15 amino acids.

The chain has TRBV9 and TRBJ2-5; 7 positions match TRBD1. The CDR3 is 14 amino acids. Germline V gene sequence: CDR1 SGDLS, CDR2 YYNGEE. V lost 0 bases and J lost 5; bases outside the gene matches: 4. The CDR3 is CASSVEAQGETQYF. The CDR3 coding sequence is TGTGCCAGCAGCGTAGAAGCACAGGGGGAGACCCAGTACTTC.

The rearrangement joins TRBV28 to TRBJ1-5, with 7 bases lining up with TRBD1. The CDR3 length is 14 residues. Germline V gene sequence: CDR1 MDHEN, CDR2 SYDVKM. After removal of 7 bases from V and 2 bases from J, the junction contained 5 bases not matched to a gene. CDR3 coding DNA: TGTGCCAGCACAATAGGACAGGGCAATCAGCCCCAGCATTTT. Its translation is CASTIGQGNQPQHF.

The V call is TRBV5-4, the J call TRBJ1-3; 11 nucleotides align to TRBD1. Germline-derived CDR1 and CDR2 are SGHNT and YYREEE (reference sequence). The CDR3 extends over 16 amino acids. V shed 4 bases, J shed 2 bases, and the junction held 5 bases outside the gene matches. The CDR3 reads CASSTGQGAAGNTIYF. CDR3 bases: TGTGCCAGCAGCACAGGACAGGGGGCCGCTGGAAACACCATATATTTT. Together with reference TRBV5-4 and TRBJ1-3, the CDR3 gives the full variable domain: ETGVTQSPTHLIKTRGQQVTLRCSSQSGHNTVSWYQQALGQGPQFIFQYYREEENGRGNFPPRFSGLQFPNYSSELNVNALELDDSALYLCASSTGQGAAGNTIYFGEGSWLTVV.